This TCR beta chain was sequenced during a study of spatial heterogeneity in lung cancer (dated by TCRdb to the late 2010s). Regarding the complete study: Beta-chain transcripts were consistently detected in greater numbers than alpha-chain transcripts, which likely reflected higher beta-chain transcript abundance. In the raw uncorrected reads, each unique combination of TCR and UMI appeared on average more than ten times. The study quantitatively compared TCR alpha and beta repertoires across multiple tumor regions, matched nontumor lung and blood in non-small cell lung cancer. Nonsynonymous mutation counts, determined by whole-exome sequencing of tumor tissue, were related to features of the TCR repertoire. Both alpha and beta chains were TCR-sequenced in about 240 tumor regions, under 70 matched nontumor lung samples and over 55 PBMC samples obtained at surgery. Here is what the overall study found, with its caveats: Additional single-cell paired TCR alpha and beta sequencing was considered necessary to confirm, at a functional level, the hypothesis that regional TCRs recognize regional mutations. Ubiquitous expanded tumor TCRs were found in blood more often at tumor resection than at routine follow-up.

The intended sense of this specimen's time point label: sample taken at primary tumor resection. Without any cell sorting, TCR sequencing was performed on whole RNA extracted either from tumor and nontumor lung tissue or from cryopreserved PBMC samples. Donors were some 67 patients with early-stage, untreated non-small cell lung cancer from the lung TRACERx cohort. Only patients for whom sufficient RNA was available from at least two tumor regions were selected for TCR sequencing. Libraries were prepared through 5' RACE. TCRdb records NextSeq 500 as the sequencer. In the TCR library protocol, a unique molecular identifier was attached to each TCR cDNA molecule so that PCR and sequencing errors could be corrected. As for the authors' bioinformatics: TCR identification, UMI-based error correction and CDR3 extraction were all carried out with Decombinator tools. Expanded TCRs were defined as those above a frequency of 2 per 1,000, corresponding to the top 1% of the tumor frequency distribution. Rényi diversity was computed with the R vegan package after subsampling each repertoire 100 times to 5,000 TCRs. CDR3 similarity networks were constructed using string-kernel similarity of amino acid triplets, with links drawn between CDR3s whose pairwise similarity was above 0.82. TCRdb reprocessing: public reads trimmed at Q25 with fastp, clones called with MiXCR, in-frame beta chains kept. All rows with the same CDR3 protein become a single entry with the most common DNA and genes. In this record, the V and J calls reflect TCRdb's handling and not the investigators' own analysis. The table for this sample lists approximately 40,000 distinct CDR3 sequences; approximately 6.5% of them were counted only once. Around 43% of the sample goes to the ten largest clones.

V loses 6 bases at its end and J loses 0 bases; junction bases beyond the gene matches: 14. The CDR3 sequence holds 19 residues, the cysteine and phenylalanine included. Solely the CDR3 DNA is kept, with 57 bases framed from the first base. Based on the germline V gene, the CDR1 and CDR2 sequences are MNHNS and SASEGT. This clonotype was seen repeatedly, ten times or more. Its binding antigen is unknown. No clone much larger than this one lies a single base away; base qualities are absent. The sequence joins TRBV6-1 to TRBJ2-6, with 7 junctional bases fitting TRBD1. Sequencing was performed on PBMCs, taken at surgery. The TCR was taken from a female donor with early-stage non-small cell lung cancer. The DNA sequence is as follows: TGTGCCAGCAGCAGAGACGGGACAGCCAGCTTCTCTGGGGCCAACGTCCTGACTTTC. This gives the protein CASSRDGTASFSGANVLTF.